The 9 T cell receptor beta chains below come from one sample, sequenced in a study of cytomegalovirus exposure and HLA in healthy donors. 13 Jbeta primers and 60 Vbeta primers were used for the PCR. The assay was immunoSEQ multiplex PCR, and TCRdb's table has in-frame clones only and misses some. The sample consists of a few hundred thousand clones, approximately 78% of them appearing once. Source material: PBMCs. The receptor set was obtained from a man aged 25-40 years in good health and CMV-seronegative.

The chain recombines TRBV9 with TRBJ1-2; 7 bases are shared with TRBD1. Per germline, CDR1 SGDLS and CDR2 YYNGEE. This CDR3 is built from 15 residues. V shed 4 bases and J 3 bases; nucleotides not matched to a gene: 9. For the CDR3, the DNA is TGTGCCAGCAGCATTCGTCCTACAGGGGACTATGGCTACACCTTC. Its protein product is CASSIRPTGDYGYTF.

The chain links TRBV7-9 to TRBJ1-2; D gene ambiguous. The CDR3 length is 13 residues. Germline V CDR1 and CDR2: SEHNR, FQNEAQ (reference sequence). V lost 3 bases and J 4 bases, leaving 9 bases between the germline ends. In nucleotides, the CDR3 is TGTGCCAGCAGCTTTAGCACGTCCTATGGCTACACCTTC. Translating gives CASSFSTSYGYTF.

The rearrangement links TRBV7-8 to TRBJ1-5; D perhaps matches TRBD1 (6 bases). This CDR3 is 14 amino acids long. Per germline, CDR1 SGHVS and CDR2 FQNEAQ. V shed 5 bases and J shed 4 bases, with 12 bases lying between them. As DNA, the CDR3 is TGTGCCAGCAGCCGCGGACAGTTAAATCAGCCCCAGCATTTT. It translates to CASSRGQLNQPQHF.

This chain uses TRBV10-1 with TRBJ2-7, with D possibly being TRBD1 (6 bases). The CDR3 sequence is 15 residues long. CDR1 and CDR2 from the germline V gene are WNHNN and SYGVQD (reference sequence). The V end lost 3 bases, the J end lost 0 bases, and 12 bases lay between the germline ends. CDR3 nucleotides: TGCGCCAGCAGTGATTGCAGGGGACCCTCCTACGAGCAGTACTTC. Amino acid sequence: CASSDCRGPSYEQYF.

The genes are TRBV7-9 and TRBJ2-3, with 7 bases aligning to TRBD1. In germline, CDR1 is SEHNR, CDR2 FQNEAQ (reference sequence). This CDR3 region has 14 residues. Germline trimming cut 3 bases from V and 6 bases from J; bases unmatched to any gene: 6. In DNA, the CDR3 is TGTGCCAGCAGCTTTGACAGGGAAGGTGATACGCAGTATTTT. It codes for CASSFDREGDTQYF.

The rearrangement uses TRBV4-3 and TRBJ2-2; 7 nucleotides match TRBD2. The CDR3 is 16 residues long. Germline V lookup: CDR1 LGHNA, CDR2 YSLEER. The J segment lost 3 bases and the V segment lost 1 base, leaving 5 bases of the junction unmatched. DNA of the CDR3: TGCGCCAGCAGCCAAGGGTCTAGCGGTTACACCGGGGAGCTGTTTTTT. Residues: CASSQGSSGYTGELFF.

The chain couples TRBV6-1 to TRBJ2-1; 11 bases match TRBD1. CDR1 is MNHNS, CDR2 SASEGT, per germline. This CDR3 is 15 amino acids long. The V and J ends lost 6 bases and 4 bases, in that order; junction bases with no gene match: 5. The CDR3, as DNA: TGTGCCAGCAGCCCCGGGACAGGGGGTTACAATGAGCAGTTCTTC. Its protein product is CASSPGTGGYNEQFF.

The chain joins TRBV29-1 to TRBJ2-4; 10 bases line up with TRBD1. CDR1 is SQVTM, CDR2 ANQGSEA, per germline. This CDR3 contains 16 residues. The ends lost 7 bases at V and 0 bases at J; junction bases unmatched: 9. CDR3 in DNA: TGCAGCGCGGGGACAGGGGCAAATCTAGCCAAAAACATTCAGTACTTC. Translating it yields CSAGTGANLAKNIQYF.

The rearrangement uses TRBV28 and TRBJ1-6, with D tentatively TRBD1 (6 bases). Germline V gives CDR1 MDHEN, CDR2 SYDVKM. Trimming stripped 1 base from V and 0 bases from J, with 13 bases between. CDR3 length: 18 amino acids. The DNA of the CDR3 is TGTGCCAGCAGTTTATTTACAGGGACAAGCTCCTATAATTCACCCCTCCACTTT. It is translated as CASSLFTGTSSYNSPLHF.